This passage covers 30 T cell receptor beta chains from one sample sequenced in a study of technical replicates of blood from several donors. The assay was immunoSEQ multiplex PCR, and TCRdb's table has in-frame clones only and misses some. Of more than 65,000 clones in the sample, about nine tenths were seen once. Sequenced: T cells isolated from PBMCs. All receptors come from a human donor in good health.

The CDR3 DNA follows: TGTGCCAGCAGTGGGACAGGAGGTCAACTCTATGGCTACACCTTC. Protein sequence: CASSGTGGQLYGYTF. The chain carries TRBV6-1 and TRBJ1-2; TRBD1 aligns across 7 bases. Germline V lookup: CDR1 MNHNS, CDR2 SASEGT. V lost 4 bases and J lost 4; bases outside the gene matches: 9. This CDR3 has 15 residues.

This clone was recorded a few times. The rearrangement joins TRBV7-9 to TRBJ2-2; no reliable D call. This CDR3 region has 14 residues. V was trimmed by 3 bases and J by 4 bases, leaving 9 bases between them. CDR1 and CDR2 from the germline V gene are SEHNR and FQNEAQ (reference sequence). The DNA of the CDR3 is TGTGCCAGCAGCTTGGCAGTTACCACCGGGGAGCTGTTTTTT. Amino acids: CASSLAVTTGELFF.

Here the CDR3 reads CASSLSRTMNTEAFF. DNA for the CDR3: TGTGCCAGCAGCTTGTCCCGTACAATGAACACTGAAGCTTTCTTT. This sequence joins TRBV7-2 and TRBJ1-1; D unclear. CDR1 and CDR2 from the germline V gene are SGHTA and FQGNSA. Trimming removed 3 bases from V and 0 bases from J, with 11 bases in between. The CDR3 is 15 amino acids. Full variable domain (rest looked up from reference TRBV7-2 and TRBJ1-1): GAGVSQSPSNKVTEKGKDVELRCDPISGHTALYWYRQSLGQGLEFLIYFQGNSAPDKSGLPSDRFSAERTGGSVSTLTIQRTQQEDSAVYLCASSLSRTMNTEAFFGQGTRLTVV.

The J gene is TRBJ1-2, the V gene TRBV27; 10 nucleotides align to TRBD1. The germline gives CDR1 MNHEY, CDR2 SMNVEV (reference sequence). The CDR3 consists of 14 residues. V shed 6 bases and J 3 bases; nucleotides not matched to a gene: 4. CDR3 bases: TGTGCCAGCAGCGAGACAGGGGGCGACTATGGCTACACCTTC. It encodes CASSETGGDYGYTF.

In its sample, this clone was seen a few times. This sequence joins TRBV30 and TRBJ1-1, with D perhaps TRBD1 (5 bases). V was shortened by 4 bases and J by 1 base, with 13 bases between the two germline ends. Germline V gene lookup returns CDR1 GTSNPN and CDR2 SVGIG (reference sequence). This CDR3 contains 14 residues. CDR3 protein: CAWTQGTANTEAFF. The CDR3 DNA reads as TGTGCCTGGACGCAGGGCACTGCGAACACTGAAGCTTTCTTT. The full variable domain, in which reference TRBV30 and TRBJ1-1 provide the parts outside the CDR3, is SQTIHQWPATLVQPVGSPLSLECTVEGTSNPNLYWYRQAAGRGLQLLFYSVGIGQISSEVPQNLSASRPQDRQFILSSKKLLLSDSGFYLCAWTQGTANTEAFFGQGTRLTVV.

The V gene is TRBV7-8, the J gene TRBJ1-5, with 7 bases lining up with TRBD1. The V and J ends lost 3 bases and 8 bases, in that order; junction bases with no gene match: 10. The germline gives CDR1 SGHVS, CDR2 FQNEAQ. This CDR3 has 15 amino acids. Here the CDR3 reads CASSFRTGMLEPQHF. The CDR3 DNA reads as TGTGCCAGCAGCTTCCGGACAGGAATGCTCGAGCCCCAGCATTTT.

This clone was counted once. This sequence joins TRBV7-9 and TRBJ2-1; TRBD2 matches 8 bases. The germline V gene has CDR1 SEHNR and CDR2 FQNEAQ (reference sequence). The CDR3 has 16 amino acids. Trimming removed 1 base from V and 0 bases from J; junction bases left unmatched: 2. This chain's CDR3 is CASSLGSGSSYNEQFF. The CDR3 nucleotides are TGTGCCAGCAGCTTAGGGAGCGGGAGCTCCTACAATGAGCAGTTCTTC.

This chain connects TRBV5-8 to TRBJ1-5; TRBD1 might be the D (6 bases). There are 14 residues in the CDR3. Trimming shortened V by 3 bases and J by 1 base, and 8 bases separated the two germline ends. The germline gives CDR1 SGHTS, CDR2 YDEGEE. The CDR3 loop is CASSYGTSNQPQHF. The CDR3 coding sequence is TGTGCCAGCAGCTATGGGACAAGCAATCAGCCCCAGCATTTT.

This chain links TRBV7-9 with TRBJ1-1; 9 positions match TRBD1. This CDR3 has 15 amino acids. Germline CDR1 and CDR2: SEHNR and FQNEAQ (reference sequence). J lost 6 bases, V lost 5 bases, and 10 bases had no gene match. CDR3 loop: CASSPTLGTGSEAFF. The CDR3, as DNA: TGTGCCAGCAGCCCAACACTAGGGACAGGGTCTGAAGCTTTCTTT. The entire variable domain, with the rest obtained from reference TRBV7-9 and TRBJ1-1, is as follows: DTGVSQNPRHKITKRGQNVTFRCDPISEHNRLYWYRQTLGQGPEFLTYFQNEAQLEKSRLLSDRFSAERPKGSFSTLEIQRTEQGDSAMYLCASSPTLGTGSEAFFGQGTRLTVV.

This clone was observed a single time. The chain combines TRBV28 with TRBJ2-1; the match to TRBD1 covers 8 bases. V dropped 8 bases and J dropped 0; count of bases not matched to a gene: 12. The CDR3 consists of 17 residues. Germline CDR1 is MDHEN and CDR2 is SYDVKM. This CDR3 is CASGAGGPPSSYNEQFF. In DNA form, the CDR3 reads TGTGCCAGCGGGGCAGGGGGCCCTCCAAGCTCCTACAATGAGCAGTTCTTC.

This chain links TRBV7-2 with TRBJ2-7; TRBD2 matches at 8 bases. The germline CDR1 and CDR2 sequences are SGHTA and FQGNSA. After removal of 5 bases from V and 0 bases from J, the junction contained 9 bases not matched to a gene. The CDR3 consists of 16 residues. DNA of the CDR3: TGTGCCAGCAGCCACGGCGGGGGGAGGCTCTCCTACGAGCAGTACTTC. It codes for CASSHGGGRLSYEQYF.

The genes are TRBV6-5 and TRBJ1-4, with D possibly being TRBD1 (6 bases). Looked up from germline, CDR1 is MNHEY and CDR2 is SVGAGI. Trimming pared 4 bases from V and 8 bases from J, leaving 17 bases between. The CDR3 consists of 15 residues. CDR3 DNA sequence: TGTGCCAGCAGTTCCTCCGGGGGGCCTGAGGAAAAACTGTTTTTT. Its translation: CASSSSGGPEEKLFF.

This chain joins TRBV5-1 and TRBJ2-3; D possibly corresponds to TRBD1 (6 bases). There are 16 residues in the CDR3. V lost 5 bases, J lost 6 bases, and 22 bases lay in between. Germline CDR1 reads SGHRS; CDR2 reads YFSETQ. The CDR3 sequence: CASRPGQGRLEDTQYF. CDR3 coding DNA: TGCGCCAGCAGACCCGGTCAGGGGCGTTTAGAGGATACGCAGTATTTT.

The chain carries TRBV7-8 and TRBJ2-7, with 9 bases lining up with TRBD1. The CDR3 runs 17 residues. Losses at the gene ends were 5 bases for V and 5 bases for J; bases not matched to a gene: 16. Germline CDR1 reads SGHVS; CDR2 reads FQNEAQ. The CDR3 region has the DNA TGTGCCAGCAGCCCCGATTCCTCCGGGACAGGGAGACACGAGCAGTACTTC. Protein product: CASSPDSSGTGRHEQYF.

This chain uses TRBV27 with TRBJ1-2; 7 nucleotides line up with TRBD1. The ends lost 5 bases at V and 4 bases at J; junction bases unmatched: 7. This CDR3 has 14 amino acids. CDR1 is MNHEY and CDR2 is SMNVEV in the germline V gene (reference sequence). CDR3 sequence (DNA): TGTGCCAGCAGTGAGAGTCGGACAGGCTATGGCTACACCTTC. It codes for CASSESRTGYGYTF.

The CDR3 loop is CASSQAAASGQETQYF. The CDR3 DNA reads TGCGCCAGCAGCCAAGCGGCAGCTAGCGGCCAAGAGACCCAGTACTTC. The chain uses TRBV4-3 and TRBJ2-5; TRBD2 matches 7 bases. V lost 1 base, J lost 1 base, and 6 bases stayed unmatched. CDR1 and CDR2 from the germline V gene are LGHNA and YSLEER. This CDR3 region has 16 residues.

This chain uses TRBV27 with TRBJ1-5; D not resolved. The CDR3 has 13 amino acids. CDR1 and CDR2 from the germline V gene are MNHEY and SMNVEV (reference sequence). V shed 1 base and J shed 8 bases, with 9 bases lying between them. DNA of the CDR3: TGTGCCAGCAGTTTATATAGAGGCAAGCCCCAGCATTTT. This codes for CASSLYRGKPQHF.

This chain connects TRBV27 to TRBJ1-4, with unresolved D. The germline CDR1 and CDR2 sequences are MNHEY and SMNVEV (reference sequence). V was pared by 5 bases and J by 2 bases, with 12 bases between. The CDR3 loop spans 15 amino acids. CDR3 residues: CASSPTVSTNEKLFF. The CDR3 bases are TGTGCCAGCAGTCCCACAGTGTCCACTAATGAAAAACTGTTTTTT.

The chain is built from TRBV9 and TRBJ2-1; TRBD2 is a possible D gene (5 bases). Germline CDR1 is SGDLS and CDR2 is YYNGEE. The CDR3 length is 16 residues. V shed 5 bases and J shed 9 bases, with 24 bases lying between them. This CDR3 is CASSNLIAAEGGEQFF. The CDR3 bases are TGTGCCAGCAGTAACTTAATAGCCGCCGAGGGCGGTGAGCAGTTCTTC.

This chain uses TRBV10-3 with TRBJ2-1; 7 nucleotides line up with TRBD2. Germline CDR1 ENHRY, CDR2 SYGVKD. This CDR3 comprises 12 residues. The trim removed 11 bases at V and 10 bases at J, leaving 11 bases unmatched. The CDR3 nucleotides are TGTGCCGCAGCGCTAGCGGATGCGGAGCAGTTCTTC. Its protein product is CAAALADAEQFF.

The genes are TRBV19 and TRBJ2-3; 13 bases line up with TRBD2. The length of the CDR3 is 14 residues. Germline V gene sequence: CDR1 LNHDA, CDR2 SQIVND (reference sequence). V lost 9 bases, J lost 7 bases, and 7 bases stayed unmatched. CDR3 DNA: TGTGCCAGCCGGACTAGCGGGGGTCGGAATACGCAGTATTTT. Protein sequence: CASRTSGGRNTQYF.

This sequence joins TRBV18 and TRBJ2-7, with 8 nucleotides matching TRBD1. This CDR3 contains 16 residues. CDR1 KGHSH and CDR2 LQKENI come from the germline V gene. J was trimmed by 5 bases and V by 3 bases; bases with no gene match: 12. CDR3: CASSPPAGQGTHEQYF. In nucleotides, the CDR3 is TGTGCCAGCTCACCGCCCGCCGGACAGGGTACCCACGAGCAGTACTTC.

The chain links TRBV4-2 to TRBJ1-2; D may be TRBD1 (5 bases). Germline lookup yields CDR1 LGHNA and CDR2 YNFKEQ. The V gene lost 0 bases and the J gene lost 5 bases, with 13 bases spanning the gap. The CDR3 has 15 residues. In nucleotides, the CDR3 is TGTGCCAGCAGCCAAGACCCGGGGGGGGTATATGGCTACACCTTC. As protein: CASSQDPGGVYGYTF.

The V and J genes are TRBV6-4 and TRBJ2-1, with TRBD1 matching over 9 bases. In germline, CDR1 is MRHNA, CDR2 SNTAGT. The CDR3 loop spans 15 amino acids. V lost 6 bases, J lost 6 bases, and 9 bases stayed unmatched. The chain's CDR3 is CASSHGTGSGNEQFF. CDR3 nucleotide sequence: TGTGCCAGCAGCCACGGGACAGGGTCGGGCAATGAGCAGTTCTTC.

This clone has just one count. CDR3 coding DNA: TGTGCCAGCTCACCGGAGGAAGAAGGGGGAGAAAAACTGTTTTTT. This translates into CASSPEEEGGEKLFF. This chain joins TRBV18 and TRBJ1-4; tentatively, D is TRBD1 (6 bases). The CDR3 totals 15 residues. Trimming pared 3 bases from V and 8 bases from J, leaving 16 bases between. CDR1 and CDR2 from the germline V gene are KGHSH and LQKENI. Full variable domain (missing parts from reference TRBV18 and TRBJ1-4): NAGVMQNPRHLVRRRGQEARLRCSPMKGHSHVYWYRQLPEEGLKFMVYLQKENIIDESGMPKERFSAEFPKEGPSILRIQQVVRGDSAAYFCASSPEEEGGEKLFFGSGTQLSVL.

J is TRBJ1-1 and V is TRBV4-1, with 11 bases identical to TRBD1. J was trimmed by 3 bases and V by 5 bases; bases with no gene match: 8. This CDR3 contains 16 residues. From germline, CDR1 is MGHRA and CDR2 YSYEKL. The CDR3 sequence is CASSTSPGQGDTEAFF. The CDR3 DNA sequence: TGCGCCAGCAGCACGTCACCGGGACAGGGGGACACTGAAGCTTTCTTT.

The V and J genes are TRBV2 and TRBJ2-3, with a weak D call TRBD1 (6 bases). The germline V gene encodes CDR1 SNHLY and CDR2 FYNNEI. This CDR3 spans 12 amino acids. V dropped 6 bases and J dropped 4 bases, with 8 bases sitting between them. In DNA, the CDR3 is TGTGCCAGCAGGGGACAAGCAGATACGCAGTATTTT. Its protein is CASRGQADTQYF.

The CDR3 protein is CASSEASGGSYF. In DNA, the CDR3 is TGTGCCAGCAGTGAAGCTAGCGGCGGTTCGTACTTC. The chain has TRBV6-1 and TRBJ2-7, with TRBD2 as a possible D gene (6 bases). Per the germline V gene, CDR1 is MNHNS and CDR2 is SASEGT. The CDR3 is made up of 12 amino acids. Trimming shortened V by 0 bases and J by 12 bases, and 12 bases separated the two germline ends.

The V gene is TRBV2, the J gene TRBJ1-5; D is unresolved. In germline, CDR1 is SNHLY, CDR2 FYNNEI. With 4 bases removed from V and 8 bases from J, the gap between germline ends came to 15 bases. This CDR3 has 14 amino acids. The CDR3 bases are TGTGCCAGCAGTGGCCAGCAGGCAGCGGAGCCCCAGCATTTT. It translates to CASSGQQAAEPQHF.

The DNA of the CDR3 is TGTGCCAGCAGTCCACAGGACAGGGTTCAGCCCCAGCATTTT. Amino acids: CASSPQDRVQPQHF. The gene calls are TRBV28 and TRBJ1-5, with 8 bases that match TRBD1. V was pared by 5 bases and J by 6 bases, with 6 bases of the junction left unmatched. Germline CDR1 is MDHEN and CDR2 is SYDVKM. The CDR3 is 14 amino acids.